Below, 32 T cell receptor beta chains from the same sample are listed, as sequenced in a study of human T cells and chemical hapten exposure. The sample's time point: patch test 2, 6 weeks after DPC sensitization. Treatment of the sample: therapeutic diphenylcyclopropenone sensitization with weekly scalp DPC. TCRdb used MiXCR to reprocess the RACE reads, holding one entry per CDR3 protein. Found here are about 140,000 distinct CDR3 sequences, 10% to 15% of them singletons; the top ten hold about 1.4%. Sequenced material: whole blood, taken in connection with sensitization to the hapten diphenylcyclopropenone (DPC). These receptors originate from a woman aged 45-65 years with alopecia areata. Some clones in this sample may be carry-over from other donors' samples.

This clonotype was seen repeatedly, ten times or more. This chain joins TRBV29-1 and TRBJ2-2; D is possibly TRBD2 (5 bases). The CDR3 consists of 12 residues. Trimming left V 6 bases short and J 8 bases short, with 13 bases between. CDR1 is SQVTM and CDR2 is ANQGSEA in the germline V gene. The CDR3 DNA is TGCAGCGTAACCGGGGTCACGGGGGAGCTGTTTTTT. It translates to CSVTGVTGELFF.

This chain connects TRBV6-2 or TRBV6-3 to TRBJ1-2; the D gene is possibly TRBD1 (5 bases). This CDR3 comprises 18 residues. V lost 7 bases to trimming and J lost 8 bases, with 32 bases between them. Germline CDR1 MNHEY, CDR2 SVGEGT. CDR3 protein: CASTLNTWMGDQGRGYTF. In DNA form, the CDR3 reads TGTGCCAGCACCCTCAATACTTGGATGGGGGATCAGGGTCGAGGCTACACCTTC.

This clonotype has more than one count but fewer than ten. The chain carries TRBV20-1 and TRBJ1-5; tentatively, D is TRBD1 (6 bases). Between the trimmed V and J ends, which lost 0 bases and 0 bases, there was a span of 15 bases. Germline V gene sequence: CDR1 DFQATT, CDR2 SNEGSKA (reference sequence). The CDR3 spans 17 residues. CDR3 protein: CSARDYRVDYSNQPQHF. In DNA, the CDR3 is TGCAGTGCTAGAGATTACAGGGTTGATTATAGCAATCAGCCCCAGCATTTT.

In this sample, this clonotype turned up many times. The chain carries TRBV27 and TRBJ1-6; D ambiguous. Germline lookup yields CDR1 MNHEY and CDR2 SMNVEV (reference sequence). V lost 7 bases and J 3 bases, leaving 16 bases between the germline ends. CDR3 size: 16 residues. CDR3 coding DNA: TGTGCCAGCACCCCCTCTTGGGGATTCTATAATTCACCCCTCCACTTT. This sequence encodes CASTPSWGFYNSPLHF.

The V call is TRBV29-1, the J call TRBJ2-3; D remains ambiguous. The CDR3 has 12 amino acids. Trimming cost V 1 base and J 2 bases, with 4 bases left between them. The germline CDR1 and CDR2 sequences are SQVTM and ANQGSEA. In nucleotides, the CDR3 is TGCAGCGTTGAAGCGGACACAGATACGCAGTATTTT. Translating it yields CSVEADTDTQYF.

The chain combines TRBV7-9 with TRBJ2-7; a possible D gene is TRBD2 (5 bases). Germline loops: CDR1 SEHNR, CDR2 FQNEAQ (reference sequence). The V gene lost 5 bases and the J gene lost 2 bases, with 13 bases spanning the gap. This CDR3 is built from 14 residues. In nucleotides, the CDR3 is TGTGCCAGCAGCCGCTACGGACTTCCCTACGAGCAGTACTTC. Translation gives CASSRYGLPYEQYF.

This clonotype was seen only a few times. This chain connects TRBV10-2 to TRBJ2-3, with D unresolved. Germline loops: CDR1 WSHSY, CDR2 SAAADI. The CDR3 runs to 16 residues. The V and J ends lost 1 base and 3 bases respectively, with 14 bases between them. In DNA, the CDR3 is TGCGCCAGCAGTGAGTGGGTCCCGCTCTCAACAGATACGCAGTATTTT. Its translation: CASSEWVPLSTDTQYF.

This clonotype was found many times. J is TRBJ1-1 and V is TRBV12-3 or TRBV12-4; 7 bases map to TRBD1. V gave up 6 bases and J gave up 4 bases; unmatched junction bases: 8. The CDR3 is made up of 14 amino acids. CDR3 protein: CASRPQGWSTEAFF. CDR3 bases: TGTGCCAGCAGACCACAGGGGTGGAGCACTGAAGCTTTCTTT.

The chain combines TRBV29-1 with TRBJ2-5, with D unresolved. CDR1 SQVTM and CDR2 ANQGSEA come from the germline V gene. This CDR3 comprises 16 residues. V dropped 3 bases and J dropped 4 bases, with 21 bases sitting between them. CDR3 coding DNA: TGCAGCGTTGACTTCCGGGCCCAAAGGCTAGGAGAGACCCAGTACTTC. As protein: CSVDFRAQRLGETQYF.

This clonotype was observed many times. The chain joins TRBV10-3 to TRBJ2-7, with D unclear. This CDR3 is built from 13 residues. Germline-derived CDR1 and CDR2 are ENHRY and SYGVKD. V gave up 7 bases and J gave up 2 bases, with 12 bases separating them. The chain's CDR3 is CAINSADAYEQYF. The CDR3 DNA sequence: TGTGCCATCAACAGCGCAGATGCCTACGAGCAGTACTTC.

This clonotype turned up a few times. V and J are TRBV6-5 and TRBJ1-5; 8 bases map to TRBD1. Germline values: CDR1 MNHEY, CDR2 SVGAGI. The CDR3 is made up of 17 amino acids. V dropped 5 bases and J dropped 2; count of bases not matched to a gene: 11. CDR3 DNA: TGTGCCAGCAGTGGCGGACAGGGTCGAATAGGCAATCAGCCCCAGCATTTT. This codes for CASSGGQGRIGNQPQHF.

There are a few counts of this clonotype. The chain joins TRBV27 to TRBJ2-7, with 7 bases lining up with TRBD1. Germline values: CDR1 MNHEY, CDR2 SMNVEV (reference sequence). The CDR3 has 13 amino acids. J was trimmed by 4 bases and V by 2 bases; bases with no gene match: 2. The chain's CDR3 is CASSLHRGYEQYF. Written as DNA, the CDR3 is TGTGCCAGCAGTTTACACAGGGGTTACGAGCAGTACTTC.

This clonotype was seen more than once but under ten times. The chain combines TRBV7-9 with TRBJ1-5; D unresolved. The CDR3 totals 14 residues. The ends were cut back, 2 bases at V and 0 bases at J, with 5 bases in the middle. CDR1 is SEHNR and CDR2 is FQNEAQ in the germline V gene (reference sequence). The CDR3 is CASSLTASNQPQHF. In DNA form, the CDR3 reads TGTGCCAGCAGCTTAACGGCTAGCAATCAGCCCCAGCATTTT.

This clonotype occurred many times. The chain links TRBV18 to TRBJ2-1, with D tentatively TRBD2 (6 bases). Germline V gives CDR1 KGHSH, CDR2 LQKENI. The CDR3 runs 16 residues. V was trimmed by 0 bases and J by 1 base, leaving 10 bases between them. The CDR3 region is CASSPPRRGSYNEQFF. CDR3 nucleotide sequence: TGTGCCAGCTCACCACCGAGGCGGGGTTCCTACAATGAGCAGTTCTTC.

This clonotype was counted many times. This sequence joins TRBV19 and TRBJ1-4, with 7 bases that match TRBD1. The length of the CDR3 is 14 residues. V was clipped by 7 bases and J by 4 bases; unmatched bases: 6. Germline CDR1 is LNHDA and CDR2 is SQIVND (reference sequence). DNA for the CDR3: TGTGCCAGTACCCCGACAGGGAATAATGAAAAACTGTTTTTT. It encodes CASTPTGNNEKLFF.

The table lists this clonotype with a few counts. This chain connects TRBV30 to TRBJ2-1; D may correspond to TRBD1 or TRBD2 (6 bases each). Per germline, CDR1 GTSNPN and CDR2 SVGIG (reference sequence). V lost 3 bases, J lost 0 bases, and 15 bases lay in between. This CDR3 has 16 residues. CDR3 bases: TGTGCCTGGAGGATGGGGGGCAGGGCCTCCTACAATGAGCAGTTCTTC. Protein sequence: CAWRMGGRASYNEQFF.

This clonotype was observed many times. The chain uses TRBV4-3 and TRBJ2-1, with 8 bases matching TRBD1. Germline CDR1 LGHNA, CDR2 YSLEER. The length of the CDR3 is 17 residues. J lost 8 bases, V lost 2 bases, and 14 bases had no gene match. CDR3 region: CASSQRIASGGKYEQFF. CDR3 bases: TGCGCCAGCAGCCAACGTATCGCGTCAGGGGGCAAGTATGAGCAGTTCTTC.

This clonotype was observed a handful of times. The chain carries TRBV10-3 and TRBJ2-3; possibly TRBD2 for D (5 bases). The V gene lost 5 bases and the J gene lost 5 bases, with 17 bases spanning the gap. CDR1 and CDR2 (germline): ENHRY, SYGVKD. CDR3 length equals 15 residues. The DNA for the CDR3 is TGTGCCATCAGTCACGGACTCCCCGAGGGAGATACGCAGTATTTT. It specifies CAISHGLPEGDTQYF.

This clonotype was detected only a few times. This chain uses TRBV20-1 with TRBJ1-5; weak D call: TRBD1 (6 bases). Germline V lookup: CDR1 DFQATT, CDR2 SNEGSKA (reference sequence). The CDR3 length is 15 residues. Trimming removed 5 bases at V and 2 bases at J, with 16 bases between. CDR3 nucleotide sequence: TGCAGTGCTTACAGGGAGGGGGGTGGCAATCAGCCCCAGCATTTT. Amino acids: CSAYREGGGNQPQHF.

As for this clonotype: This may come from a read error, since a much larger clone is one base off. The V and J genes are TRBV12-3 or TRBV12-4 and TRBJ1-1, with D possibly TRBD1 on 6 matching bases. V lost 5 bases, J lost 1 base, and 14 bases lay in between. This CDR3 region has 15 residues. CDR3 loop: CASSTNWGANTEAFF. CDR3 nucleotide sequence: TGTGCCAGCAGTACGAATTGGGGGGCGAACACTGAAGCTTTCTTT.

CDR3 region: CASSIPRTINTGELFF. CDR3 nucleotides: TGTGCCAGCAGCATACCCCGGACCATAAACACCGGGGAGCTGTTTTTT. This chain links TRBV7-3 with TRBJ2-2; D remains unclear. The CDR3 covers 16 residues. In germline, CDR1 is SGHTA, CDR2 FQGTGA. The V gene lost 5 bases and the J gene lost 2 bases, with 15 bases spanning the gap. Supplemented by reference TRBV7-3 and TRBJ2-2, the full variable domain reads GAGVSQTPSNKVTEKGKYVELRCDPISGHTALYWYRQSLGQGPEFLIYFQGTGAADDSGLPNDRFFAVRPEGSVSTLKIQRTERGDSAVYLCASSIPRTINTGELFFGEGSRLTVL.

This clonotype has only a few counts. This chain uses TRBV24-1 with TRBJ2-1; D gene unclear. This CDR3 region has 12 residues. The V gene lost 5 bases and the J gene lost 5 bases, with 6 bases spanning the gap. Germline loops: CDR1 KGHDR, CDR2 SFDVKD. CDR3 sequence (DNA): TGTGCCACCAGTGGTGGGGACAATGAGCAGTTCTTC. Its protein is CATSGGDNEQFF.

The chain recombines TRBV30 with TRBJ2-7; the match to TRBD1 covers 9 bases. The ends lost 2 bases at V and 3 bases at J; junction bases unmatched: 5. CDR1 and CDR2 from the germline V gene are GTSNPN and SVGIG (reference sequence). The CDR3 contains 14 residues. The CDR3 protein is CAWSTGQGLYEQYF. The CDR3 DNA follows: TGTGCCTGGAGTACGGGACAGGGCCTCTACGAGCAGTACTTC.

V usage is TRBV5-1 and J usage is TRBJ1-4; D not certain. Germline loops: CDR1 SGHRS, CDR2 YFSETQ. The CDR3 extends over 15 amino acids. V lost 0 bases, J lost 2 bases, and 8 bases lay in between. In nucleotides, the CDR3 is TGCGCCAGCAGCTTGGAAGGCCGCACTAATGAAAAACTGTTTTTT. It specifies CASSLEGRTNEKLFF.

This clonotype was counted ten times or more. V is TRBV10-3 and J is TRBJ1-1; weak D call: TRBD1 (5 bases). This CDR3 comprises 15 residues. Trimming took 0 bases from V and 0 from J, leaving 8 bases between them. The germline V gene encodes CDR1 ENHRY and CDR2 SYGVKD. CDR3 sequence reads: CAISESEGLNTEAFF. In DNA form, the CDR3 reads TGTGCCATCAGTGAGTCGGAGGGACTGAACACTGAAGCTTTCTTT.

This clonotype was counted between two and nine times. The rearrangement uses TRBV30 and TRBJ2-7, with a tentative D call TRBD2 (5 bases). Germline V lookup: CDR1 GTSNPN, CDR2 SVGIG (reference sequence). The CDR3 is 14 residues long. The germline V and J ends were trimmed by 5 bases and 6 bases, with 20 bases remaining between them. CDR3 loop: CAWHTAGLRGEQYF. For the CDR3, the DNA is TGTGCCTGGCATACCGCCGGGCTTCGGGGCGAGCAGTACTTC.

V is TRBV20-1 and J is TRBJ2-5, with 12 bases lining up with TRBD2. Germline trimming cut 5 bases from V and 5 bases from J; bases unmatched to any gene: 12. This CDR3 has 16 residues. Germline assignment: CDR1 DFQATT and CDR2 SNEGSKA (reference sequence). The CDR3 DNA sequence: TGCAGTGCTGCCGGACTAGCGGGAAGTTACGGGGAGACCCAGTACTTC. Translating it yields CSAAGLAGSYGETQYF.

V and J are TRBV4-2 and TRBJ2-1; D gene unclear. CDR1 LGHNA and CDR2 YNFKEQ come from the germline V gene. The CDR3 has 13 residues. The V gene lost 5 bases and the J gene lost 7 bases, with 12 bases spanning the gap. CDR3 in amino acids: CASSARGMNEQFF. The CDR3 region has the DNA TGTGCCAGCAGCGCCCGAGGAATGAATGAGCAGTTCTTC.

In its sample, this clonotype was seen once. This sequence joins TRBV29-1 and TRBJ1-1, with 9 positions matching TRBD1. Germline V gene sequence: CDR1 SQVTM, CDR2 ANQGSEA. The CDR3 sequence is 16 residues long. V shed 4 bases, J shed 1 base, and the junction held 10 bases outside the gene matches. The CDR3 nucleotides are TGCAGCGTTGTAGGGGACAGGGTTCTAGCGAACACTGAAGCTTTCTTT. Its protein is CSVVGDRVLANTEAFF.

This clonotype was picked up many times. DNA of the CDR3: TGTGCCAGCAGCCAAGGATTGCGCGGGAGTCGCGAGCAGTACTTC. Translation: CASSQGLRGSREQYF. J is TRBJ2-7 and V is TRBV14, with 7 bases that match TRBD2. J gave up 6 bases and V 1 base, and 9 bases lay outside the gene matches. Germline CDR1 and CDR2: SGHDN and FVKESK. CDR3 length: 15 residues.

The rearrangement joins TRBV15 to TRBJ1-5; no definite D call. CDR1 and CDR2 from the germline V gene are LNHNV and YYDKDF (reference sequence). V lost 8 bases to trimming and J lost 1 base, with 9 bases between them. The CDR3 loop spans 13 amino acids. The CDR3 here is CATRGESNQPQHF. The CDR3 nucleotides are TGTGCCACCCGCGGTGAAAGCAATCAGCCCCAGCATTTT.

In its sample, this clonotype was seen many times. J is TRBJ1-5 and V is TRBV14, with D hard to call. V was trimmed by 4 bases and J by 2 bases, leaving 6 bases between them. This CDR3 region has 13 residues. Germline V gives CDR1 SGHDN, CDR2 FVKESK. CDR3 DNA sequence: TGTGCCAGCAGCCGTGGGGGCAATCAGCCCCAGCATTTT. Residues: CASSRGGNQPQHF.